The source of this TCR beta chain is a study of blood T cell repertoires in COVID-19. Germline lookup yields CDR1 SGHTA and CDR2 FQGTGA. This CDR3 is built from 16 residues. Trimming cost V 5 bases and J 5 bases, with 21 bases left between them. Assay: immunoSEQ multiplex PCR; the TCRdb copy retains only in-frame clones and omits some. The sample contains approximately 300,000 clones, roughly 88% of which appear only once. The origin of this receptor is a woman in her forties or fifties with acute or convalescent COVID-19. Sequenced input: peripheral blood. The V call is TRBV7-3, the J call TRBJ2-5; a weak D match, TRBD2 (6 bases). The CDR3 DNA follows: TGTGCCAGCAGCATCTCCGCCGGCGGTGGGGGGGAGACCCAGTACTTC. It translates to CASSISAGGGGETQYF.